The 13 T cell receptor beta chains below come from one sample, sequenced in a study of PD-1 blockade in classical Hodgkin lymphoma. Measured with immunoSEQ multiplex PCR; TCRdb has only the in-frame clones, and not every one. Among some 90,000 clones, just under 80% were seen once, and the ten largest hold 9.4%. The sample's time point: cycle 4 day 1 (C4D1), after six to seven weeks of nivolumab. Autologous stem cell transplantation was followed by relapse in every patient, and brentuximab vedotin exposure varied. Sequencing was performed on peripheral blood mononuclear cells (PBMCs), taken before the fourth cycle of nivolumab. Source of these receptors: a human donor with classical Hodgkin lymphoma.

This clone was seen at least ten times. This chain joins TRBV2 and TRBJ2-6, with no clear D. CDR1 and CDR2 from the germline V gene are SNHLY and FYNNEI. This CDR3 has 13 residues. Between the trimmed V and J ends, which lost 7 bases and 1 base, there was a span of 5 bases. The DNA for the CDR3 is TGTGCCAGCACCCTATCTGGGGCCAACGTCCTGACTTTC. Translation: CASTLSGANVLTF.

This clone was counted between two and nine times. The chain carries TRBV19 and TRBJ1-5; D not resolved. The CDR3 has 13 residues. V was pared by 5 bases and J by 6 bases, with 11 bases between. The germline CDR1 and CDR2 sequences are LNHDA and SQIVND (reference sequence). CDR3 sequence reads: CASSPSLGQPQHF. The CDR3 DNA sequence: TGTGCCAGTAGTCCTAGCCTTGGTCAGCCCCAGCATTTT.

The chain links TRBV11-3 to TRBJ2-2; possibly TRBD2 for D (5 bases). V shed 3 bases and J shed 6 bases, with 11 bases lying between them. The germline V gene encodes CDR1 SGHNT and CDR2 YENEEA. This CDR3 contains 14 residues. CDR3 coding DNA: TGTGCCAGCAGCTTGACACCCGGGGCCGGGGAGCTGTTTTTT. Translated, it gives CASSLTPGAGELFF.

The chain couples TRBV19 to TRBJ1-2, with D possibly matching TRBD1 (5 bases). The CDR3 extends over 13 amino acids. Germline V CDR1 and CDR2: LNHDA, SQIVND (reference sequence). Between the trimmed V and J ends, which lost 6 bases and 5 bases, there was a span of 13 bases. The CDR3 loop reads CASSLAQDYGYTF. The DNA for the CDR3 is TGTGCCAGTAGCCTAGCACAGGATTATGGCTACACCTTC.

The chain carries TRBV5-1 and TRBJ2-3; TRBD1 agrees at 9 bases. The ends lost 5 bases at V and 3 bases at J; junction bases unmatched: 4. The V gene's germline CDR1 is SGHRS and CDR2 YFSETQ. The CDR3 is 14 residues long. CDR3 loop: CASSSGQGTDTQYF. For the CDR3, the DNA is TGCGCCAGCAGTTCGGGACAGGGAACAGATACGCAGTATTTT.

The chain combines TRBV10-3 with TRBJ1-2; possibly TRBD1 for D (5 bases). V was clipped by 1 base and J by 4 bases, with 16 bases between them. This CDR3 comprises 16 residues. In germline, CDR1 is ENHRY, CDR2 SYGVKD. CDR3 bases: TGTGCCATCAGTGAGTATGGGACCGGGACCCTCTATGGCTACACCTTC. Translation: CAISEYGTGTLYGYTF.

The CDR3: CASSVDDTRSTDTQYF. Written as DNA, the CDR3 is TGTGCCAGCAGCGTAGATGATACTAGATCCACAGATACGCAGTATTTT. The V gene is TRBV9, the J gene TRBJ2-3; possible D gene TRBD2, 5 bases. CDR3 length: 16 amino acids. The V and J ends lost 0 bases and 2 bases respectively, with 13 bases between them. The germline CDR1 and CDR2 sequences are SGDLS and YYNGEE. Combining the CDR3 with reference TRBV9 and TRBJ2-3 gives the whole variable domain DSGVTQTPKHLITATGQRVTLRCSPRSGDLSVYWYQQSLDQGLQFLIQYYNGEERAKGNILERFSAQQFPDLHSELNLSSLELGDSALYFCASSVDDTRSTDTQYFGPGTRLTVL.

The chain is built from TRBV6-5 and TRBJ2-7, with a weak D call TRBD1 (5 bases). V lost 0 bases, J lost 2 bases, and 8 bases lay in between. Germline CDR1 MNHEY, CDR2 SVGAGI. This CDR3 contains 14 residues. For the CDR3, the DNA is TGTGCCAGCAGTTACTCGAAACAGGCCTACGAGCAGTACTTC. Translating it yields CASSYSKQAYEQYF.

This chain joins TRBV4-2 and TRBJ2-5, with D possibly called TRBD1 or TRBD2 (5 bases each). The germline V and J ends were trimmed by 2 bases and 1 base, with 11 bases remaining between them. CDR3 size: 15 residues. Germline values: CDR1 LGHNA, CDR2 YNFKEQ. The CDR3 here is CASSQRGRGQETQYF. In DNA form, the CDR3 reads TGTGCCAGCAGCCAACGGGGCCGGGGCCAAGAGACCCAGTACTTC.

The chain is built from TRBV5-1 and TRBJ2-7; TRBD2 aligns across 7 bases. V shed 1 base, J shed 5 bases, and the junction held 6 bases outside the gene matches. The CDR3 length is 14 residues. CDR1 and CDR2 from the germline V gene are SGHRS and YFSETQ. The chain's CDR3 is CASSLYGGGDEQYF. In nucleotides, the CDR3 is TGCGCCAGCAGCTTGTACGGGGGAGGGGACGAGCAGTACTTC. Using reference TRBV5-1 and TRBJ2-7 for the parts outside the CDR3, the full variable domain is KAGVTQTPRYLIKTRGQQVTLSCSPISGHRSVSWYQQTPGQGLQFLFEYFSETQRNKGNFPGRFSGRQFSNSRSEMNVSTLELGDSALYLCASSLYGGGDEQYFGPGTRLTVT.

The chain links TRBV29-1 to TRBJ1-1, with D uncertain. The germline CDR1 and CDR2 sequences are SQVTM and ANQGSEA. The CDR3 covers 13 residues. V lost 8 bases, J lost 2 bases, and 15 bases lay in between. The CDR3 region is CSPLRRINTEAFF. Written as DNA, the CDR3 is TGCAGCCCCTTACGCCGGATTAACACTGAAGCTTTCTTT.

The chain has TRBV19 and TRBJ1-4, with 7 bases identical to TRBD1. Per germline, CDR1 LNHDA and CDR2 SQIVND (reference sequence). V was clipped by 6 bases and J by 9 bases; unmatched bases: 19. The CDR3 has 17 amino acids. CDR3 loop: CASSQYQGNRGFKKLFF. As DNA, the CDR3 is TGTGCCAGTAGCCAGTACCAAGGGAACAGGGGTTTTAAAAAACTGTTTTTT.

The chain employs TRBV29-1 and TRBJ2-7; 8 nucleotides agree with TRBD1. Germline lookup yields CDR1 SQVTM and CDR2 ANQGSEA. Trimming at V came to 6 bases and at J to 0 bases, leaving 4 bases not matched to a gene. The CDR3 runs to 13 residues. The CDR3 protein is CSVRQGSSYEQYF. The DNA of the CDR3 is TGCAGCGTCCGACAGGGGAGCTCCTACGAGCAGTACTTC.